This T cell receptor (beta chain) was captured in a study of blood T cell repertoires in COVID-19. About the study: Sample material is recorded as cDNA or gDNA derived from T cells, B-cell-depleted T cells, or PBMCs.

Followed over time, Seattle patients had been enrolled while infection was active. This clone showed up just once. V lost 0 bases and J lost 0; bases outside the gene matches: 2. The CDR3 is made up of 16 amino acids. CDR1 LGHNA and CDR2 YSLEER come from the germline V gene. As handled by the study authors: The assay estimated nucleated cells by amplifying reference gene primers. TCRdb's table, derived via immunoSEQ multiplex PCR, lists solely in-frame clones and lacks some. V and J calls and clone size are those listed in that table; D and trimming were worked out from the DNA. The sample shows hundreds of thousands of clones, more than 70% of them seen only once.

Material for sequencing was peripheral blood. The receptor was derived from a woman aged 70-85 years with COVID-19, enrolled during active disease. The chain carries TRBV4-3 and TRBJ1-3; 7 bases fit TRBD1. CDR3 loop: CASSQDWDSSGNTIYF. For the CDR3, the DNA is TGCGCCAGCAGCCAAGATTGGGACAGCTCTGGAAACACCATATATTTT.